This T cell receptor (beta chain) was recorded in a study of blood T cell repertoires in COVID-19. Overall study context: The United States, Italy and Spain provided the acute and convalescent COVID-19 samples. The cDNA or gDNA used as material had been derived from T cells, B-cell-depleted T cells, or PBMCs.

In the original workflow: For nucleated cells, counts were estimated from reference gene primer amplification. Clones were sequenced by immunoSEQ multiplex PCR, and TCRdb holds only the in-frame ones, with some missing. D and trimming were read from the DNA, whereas the V and J calls and clone size are those reported in that table. The sample yields some 150,000 clones, 75% to 90% seen once. This TCR was recovered from a woman aged 55 to 70 with active COVID-19. The sequenced sample consisted of peripheral blood.

CDR3 loop: CASSSRDRGGYEQYF. In DNA form, the CDR3 reads TGTGCCAGCAGCTCACGCGACAGGGGCGGCTACGAGCAGTACTTC. The J gene is TRBJ2-7, the V gene TRBV7-2; 8 bases line up with TRBD1. The CDR3 contains 15 residues. V was clipped by 4 bases and J by 3 bases; unmatched bases: 8. Per germline, CDR1 SGHTA and CDR2 FQGNSA.